The rows below give T cell receptor beta chains drawn from one sample of a study of early T cells in non-severe SARS-CoV-2 infection. From the 5' RACE reads, TCRdb called clonotypes with MiXCR, one entry per CDR3 protein. The sample records 68,000 or so distinct CDR3 sequences, about a tenth being singletons. What was sequenced was whole blood. The receptors stem from an adult who was a healthcare worker with PCR-confirmed SARS-CoV-2 infection or an uninfected control (not recorded which). The CDR3 runs from the conserved cysteine through the conserved F or W. Fields, in order: J gene, D gene, clone size, CDR3 length, V gene, CDR3 DNA, CDR3 protein. D genes are given only for firm matches. Where a row states a size, it is once, few, many or the class of an expanded clone; other rows omit it.

>TRBJ1-1|NA|many|14|TRBV15
TGTGCCACCAGCCCGTCTCGGGCCGGACTCGAAGCTTTCTTT
CATSPSRAGLEAFF
>TRBJ2-1|NA|NA|13|TRBV30
TGTGCCTGGAGGCGTGGATCCTACAATGAGCAGTTCTTC
CAWRRGSYNEQFF
>TRBJ2-3|TRBD2|few|16|TRBV12-3/TRBV12-4
TGTGCCAGCAGTCTGACTAGCGGGGGGTTCACAGATACGCAGTATTTT
CASSLTSGGFTDTQYF
>TRBJ2-7|TRBD1|NA|13|TRBV6-5
TGTGCCAGCAGTCCCGAGGGGGCAGACGAGCAGTACTTC
CASSPEGADEQYF
>TRBJ2-5|NA|NA|14|TRBV6-5
TGTGCCAGCAGTTTAACTGAGGGAGCAGAGACCCAGTACTTC
CASSLTEGAETQYF
>TRBJ2-2|NA|NA|17|TRBV11-2
TGTGCCAGCAGCTTAATGGCCGGGACCGAATACACCGGGGAGCTGTTTTTT
CASSLMAGTEYTGELFF
>TRBJ1-6|TRBD1|NA|13|TRBV9
TGTGCCAGCAGCGGGGACAGTAATTCACCCCTCCACTTT
CASSGDSNSPLHF
>TRBJ2-7|TRBD2|few|11|TRBV28
TGTGCCAGCAGTTTACGCGGGAGACTGTACTTC
CASSLRGRLYF
>TRBJ1-4|NA|many|13|TRBV6-6
TGTGCCAGCAACGCCGCAGCGACGGAAAAACTGTTTTTT
CASNAAATEKLFF
>TRBJ2-7|NA|NA|17|TRBV6-5
TGTGCCAGCAGTTACATGTGGGGACTGAGAAGCGATTACGAGCAGTACTTC
CASSYMWGLRSDYEQYF
>TRBJ1-3|NA|few|13|TRBV4-1
TGCGCCAGCTCTGGCATTTCCGGAAACACCATATATTTT
CASSGISGNTIYF
>TRBJ2-6|NA|NA|13|TRBV19
TGTGCCAGTACGCCCTCTGGGGCCAACGTCCTGACTTTC
CASTPSGANVLTF
>TRBJ1-4|NA|many|15|TRBV4-1
TGCGCCAGCAGCCCAAAAGTGGTGCAAGCTGAAAAACTGTTTTTT
CASSPKVVQAEKLFF
>TRBJ2-1|NA|few|12|TRBV12-5
TGTGCTAGTGGTTTGGTACGGAGTGAGCAGTTCTTC
CASGLVRSEQFF
>TRBJ1-2|TRBD1|many|14|TRBV10-2
TGCGCCAGCAGTGAGTCGATGGGACAGACTTTCTACACCTTC
CASSESMGQTFYTF
>TRBJ1-6|NA|few|15|TRBV18
TGTGCCAGCTCACCGCGGACTCCTTTTAATTCACCCCTCCACTTT
CASSPRTPFNSPLHF
>TRBJ2-2|NA|many|16|TRBV12-3/TRBV12-4
TGTGCCAGCAGTTTCGAAAAGGGAGTGAAGTCCGGGGAGCTGTTTTTT
CASSFEKGVKSGELFF
>TRBJ1-6|NA|few|12|TRBV7-2
TGTGCCAGCAGCCTCGGACAGTCACCCCTCCACTTT
CASSLGQSPLHF
>TRBJ2-3|NA|NA|15|TRBV7-3
TGTGCCAGCAGCTTTGGGCTAGCTAGCACAGATACGCAGTATTTT
CASSFGLASTDTQYF
>TRBJ1-1|NA|few|13|TRBV18
TGTGCCAGCTCAGAGACCCATCCACCAGAAGCTTTCTTT
CASSETHPPEAFF
>TRBJ1-1|NA|many|15|TRBV5-1
TGCGCCAGCAGCCGCCAGAGTCTTCCGAACACTGAAGCTTTCTTT
CASSRQSLPNTEAFF
>TRBJ1-2|NA|NA|13|TRBV11-2
TGTGCCAGCAGCTTAGGGGCGGGCTTGAGCTACACCTTC
CASSLGAGLSYTF
>TRBJ2-7|NA|few|15|TRBV28
TGTGCCAGCAGTTTCGAGCTTCAGAGGGCTTACGAGCAGTACTTC
CASSFELQRAYEQYF
>TRBJ1-3|TRBD1|NA|14|TRBV10-3
TGTGCCATCACGGGACAGGAACCTGGAAACACCATATATTTT
CAITGQEPGNTIYF
>TRBJ2-1|NA|many|14|TRBV6-4
TGTGCCAGTAGCAGGCCTACGTGGCGGAATGAGCAGTTCTTC
CASSRPTWRNEQFF
>TRBJ2-7|TRBD1|few|14|TRBV20-1
TGCAGTGGGATCGGGACAGGGAGTTCCTACGAGCAGTACTTC
CSGIGTGSSYEQYF
>TRBJ1-1|TRBD1|few|13|TRBV6-4
TGTGCCAGCAGTGAACAGGGGACCACTGAAGCTTTCTTT
CASSEQGTTEAFF
>TRBJ2-1|TRBD2|NA|15|TRBV19
TGTGCCAGTAGTATAGTCGCGGGAGGGCCCGATGAGCAGTTCTTC
CASSIVAGGPDEQFF
>TRBJ1-6|TRBD1|NA|14|TRBV20-1
TGCAGTGCTAAATACAGGGGGTCCCATTCACCCCTCCACTTT
CSAKYRGSHSPLHF
>TRBJ1-1|NA|few|12|TRBV5-4
TGTGCCAGCAGCCAGAGGGGGGTTGAAGCTTTCTTT
CASSQRGVEAFF
>TRBJ2-5|TRBD2|many|15|TRBV6-5
TGTGCCAGCAGTCAGACTAGCGGGAGGTCAGAGACCCAGTACTTC
CASSQTSGRSETQYF
>TRBJ2-5|NA|few|12|TRBV5-4
TGTGCCAGCAGCTCGGGGACGGAGACCCAGTACTTC
CASSSGTETQYF
>TRBJ1-2|TRBD1|few|14|TRBV19
TGTGCCAGCATACAGGGGGTTGGTTTCGGTGGCTACACCTTC
CASIQGVGFGGYTF
>TRBJ2-1|NA|many|13|TRBV2
TGTGCCAGCAGTGAAAACCGTTACAATGAGCAGTTCTTC
CASSENRYNEQFF
>TRBJ2-3|NA|NA|14|TRBV28
TGTGCCAGCAGTCCCGCAAGCAGCACAGATACGCAGTATTTT
CASSPASSTDTQYF
>TRBJ2-3|TRBD2|NA|15|TRBV27
TGTGCCAGCAGTTTACTAGCGGGGGTCACAGATACGCAGTATTTT
CASSLLAGVTDTQYF
>TRBJ2-7|NA|few|12|TRBV12-3/TRBV12-4
TGTGCCAGCAGTTTAAACCGCTACGAGCAGTACTTC
CASSLNRYEQYF
>TRBJ2-5|NA|many|15|TRBV11-2
TGTGCCAGCAGCTTAGCCCCTAGTTTGGCGGGGACCCAGTACTTC
CASSLAPSLAGTQYF
>TRBJ2-3|TRBD1|NA|14|TRBV28
TGTGCCAGCAGCAGGGACAGGACGCAAGATACGCAGTATTTT
CASSRDRTQDTQYF
>TRBJ1-2|NA|few|14|TRBV27
TGTGCCAGCAGTTTTTCGAGACAGATCATTGGCTACACCTTC
CASSFSRQIIGYTF
>TRBJ2-1|TRBD2|NA|19|TRBV27
TGTGCCAGCAGTACCCTTCCGGGACTAGCGTTCAGCTCCTACAATGAGCAGTTCTTC
CASSTLPGLAFSSYNEQFF
>TRBJ2-3|TRBD2|many|14|TRBV5-5
TGTGCCAGCAGCCGGCCGGGAGGGGCAGATACGCAGTATTTT
CASSRPGGADTQYF
>TRBJ2-1|NA|NA|15|TRBV4-1
TGCGCCAGCAGCCAAGAGCCCACCGGTGGCGATGAGCAGTTCTTC
CASSQEPTGGDEQFF
>TRBJ1-1|NA|NA|12|TRBV30
TGTGCCTGGGCCCCCAGTTACACTGAAGCTTTCTTT
CAWAPSYTEAFF
>TRBJ2-1|TRBD2|few|13|TRBV5-4
TGTGCCAGCCAGTTAGCGGGCGGGAATGAGCAGTTCTTC
CASQLAGGNEQFF
>TRBJ1-2|NA|NA|12|TRBV28
TGTGCCAGCAGAGGGTGGGGTTTAGGCTACACCTTC
CASRGWGLGYTF
>TRBJ2-3|TRBD2|few|17|TRBV7-2
TGTGCCAGCAGAAACCTTCGGACTAGCGGGCGCACAGATACGCAGTATTTT
CASRNLRTSGRTDTQYF